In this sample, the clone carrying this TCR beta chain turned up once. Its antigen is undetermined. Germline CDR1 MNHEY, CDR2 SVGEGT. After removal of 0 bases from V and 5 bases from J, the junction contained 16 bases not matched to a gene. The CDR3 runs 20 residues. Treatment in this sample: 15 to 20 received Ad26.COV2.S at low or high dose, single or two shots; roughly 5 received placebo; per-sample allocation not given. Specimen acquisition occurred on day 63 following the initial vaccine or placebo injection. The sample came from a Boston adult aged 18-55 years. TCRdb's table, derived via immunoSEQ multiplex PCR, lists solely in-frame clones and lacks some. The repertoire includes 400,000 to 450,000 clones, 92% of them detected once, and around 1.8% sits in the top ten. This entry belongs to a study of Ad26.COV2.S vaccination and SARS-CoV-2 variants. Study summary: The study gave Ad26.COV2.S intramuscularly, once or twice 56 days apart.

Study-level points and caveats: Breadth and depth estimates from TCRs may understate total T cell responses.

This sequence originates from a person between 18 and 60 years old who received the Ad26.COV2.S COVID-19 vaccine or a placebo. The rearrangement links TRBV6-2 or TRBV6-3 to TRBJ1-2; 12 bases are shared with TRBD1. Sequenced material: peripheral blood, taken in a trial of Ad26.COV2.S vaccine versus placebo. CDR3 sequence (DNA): TGTGCCAGCAGTTACTCCTCCCCCGGGACAGGGGGCAGATTATGGTATGGCTACACCTTC. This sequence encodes CASSYSSPGTGGRLWYGYTF.